The entry below gives a single TCR beta chain sequence along with its context. This CDR3 region has 13 residues. The germline V gene has CDR1 MDHEN and CDR2 SYDVKM. Trimming took off 6 bases at V and 3 bases at J, with 11 bases between the two ends. Clones were sequenced by immunoSEQ multiplex PCR, and TCRdb holds only the in-frame ones, with some missing. The table lists around 2,000,000 clones, around 95% of them singletons. The source of the sample is a study of shared clonotypes between healthy human individuals. Material: naive CD4+ T cells sorted from blood. Subset specified: CD45RA+ positively selected. This clonotype originated in a man between 18 and 35 years old in good health. The gene calls are TRBV28 and TRBJ2-5, with TRBD1 as a possible D gene (6 bases). The chain's CDR3 is CASSGYREETQYF. The CDR3 region has the DNA TGTGCCAGCAGCGGGTACAGGGAAGAGACCCAGTACTTC.